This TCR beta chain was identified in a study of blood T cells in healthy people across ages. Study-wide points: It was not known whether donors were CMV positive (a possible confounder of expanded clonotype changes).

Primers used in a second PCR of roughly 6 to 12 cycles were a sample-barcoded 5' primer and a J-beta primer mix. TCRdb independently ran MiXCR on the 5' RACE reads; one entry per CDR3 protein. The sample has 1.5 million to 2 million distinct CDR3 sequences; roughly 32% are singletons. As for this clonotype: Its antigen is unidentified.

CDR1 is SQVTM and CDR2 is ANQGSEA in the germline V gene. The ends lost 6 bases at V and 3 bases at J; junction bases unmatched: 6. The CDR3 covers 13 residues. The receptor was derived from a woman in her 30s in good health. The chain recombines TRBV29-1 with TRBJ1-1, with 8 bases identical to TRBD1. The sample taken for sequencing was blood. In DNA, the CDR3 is TGCAGCGTCCTGACAGGGGCCCACACTGAAGCTTTCTTT. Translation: CSVLTGAHTEAFF. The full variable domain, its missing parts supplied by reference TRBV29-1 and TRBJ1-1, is SAVISQKPSRDICQRGTSLTIQCQVDSQVTMMFWYRQQPGQSLTLIATANQGSEATYESGFVIDKFPISRPNLTFSTLTVSNMSPEDSSIYLCSVLTGAHTEAFFGQGTRLTVV.